This TCR beta chain was identified during a study of cytotoxic CD8 clonotypes in ibrutinib-treated CLL. Study as a whole: Response samples were obtained once patients had received a median approximately 11 months of treatment, range 6 to 36. Study-wide findings and caveats: Samples from sustained-remission and progressing patients were taken at different times. Clonality correlated strongly with circulating CD8+ T cells and exceeded age-matched healthy donors at baseline.

This clone has just one count. Its target is not known. Data came from immunoSEQ multiplex PCR; TCRdb stores just in-frame clones and leaves some out. Of roughly 51,000 clones listed, 53% were seen once; the top ten hold around a third. Cryopreserved PBMCs were the source of 2 to 2.5 micrograms of genomic DNA, which went to TCR beta libraries. The V end lost 1 base, the J end lost 0 bases, and 14 bases lay between the germline ends. This CDR3 comprises 16 residues. Per the germline V gene, CDR1 is SGHKS and CDR2 is YYEKEE (reference sequence). This chain uses TRBV5-5 with TRBJ2-7, with TRBD2 as a possible D gene (6 bases). Material: PBMCs, obtained after 12 months of ibrutinib treatment. The TCR originated in a human donor with chronic lymphocytic leukemia. This CDR3 is CASSLSVAGPSYEQYF. The CDR3 bases are TGTGCCAGCAGCTTGTCTGTCGCGGGACCCTCCTACGAGCAGTACTTC.